This TCR beta chain came from a study of T cells in Graves' hyperthyroidism and ophthalmopathy. RNA transcripts yielded amplified TCR beta CDR3 regions. First-round RT-PCR targeting the TCR CDR3 was performed with the HTBI primer set. TCRdb re-analysed the multiplex PCR reads in MiXCR, keeping a single row per CDR3 protein. The data show over 150,000 distinct CDR3 sequences, 17% seen once. This clonotype was seen at least ten times. CDR1 and CDR2 from the germline V gene are SQVTM and ANQGSEA. The V gene end was trimmed by 4 bases and the J gene end by 5 bases; junction bases not matched to a gene: 6. The CDR3 has 14 residues. Newly diagnosed hyperthyroidism, duration under 2 months, in patients aged 18 to 65.

This clonotype originated in a woman aged 50 to 60 with Graves' hyperthyroidism. This sequence joins TRBV29-1 and TRBJ2-5; 11 bases align to TRBD2. The sequenced sample was blood. The CDR3 region is CSVGLAGGPETQYF. As DNA, the CDR3 is TGCAGCGTTGGGCTAGCGGGAGGCCCGGAGACCCAGTACTTC.